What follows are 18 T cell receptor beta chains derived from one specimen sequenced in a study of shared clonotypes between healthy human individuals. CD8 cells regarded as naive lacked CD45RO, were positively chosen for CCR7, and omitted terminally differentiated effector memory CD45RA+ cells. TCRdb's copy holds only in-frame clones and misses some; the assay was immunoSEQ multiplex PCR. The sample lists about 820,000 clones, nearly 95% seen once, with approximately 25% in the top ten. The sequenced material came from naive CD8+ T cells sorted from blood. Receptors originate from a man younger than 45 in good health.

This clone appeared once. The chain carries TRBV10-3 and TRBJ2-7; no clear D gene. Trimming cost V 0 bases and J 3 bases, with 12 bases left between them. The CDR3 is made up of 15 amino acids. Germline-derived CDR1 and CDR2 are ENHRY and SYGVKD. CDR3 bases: TGTGCCATCAGTGAGTCCGGCGGAACGGTCTACGAGCAGTACTTC. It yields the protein CAISESGGTVYEQYF.

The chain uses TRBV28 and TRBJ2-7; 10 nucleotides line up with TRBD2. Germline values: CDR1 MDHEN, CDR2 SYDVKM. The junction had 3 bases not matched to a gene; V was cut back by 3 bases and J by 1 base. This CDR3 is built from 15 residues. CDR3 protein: CASSFASGGSYEQYF. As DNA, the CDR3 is TGTGCCAGCAGTTTTGCTAGCGGGGGATCCTACGAGCAGTACTTC.

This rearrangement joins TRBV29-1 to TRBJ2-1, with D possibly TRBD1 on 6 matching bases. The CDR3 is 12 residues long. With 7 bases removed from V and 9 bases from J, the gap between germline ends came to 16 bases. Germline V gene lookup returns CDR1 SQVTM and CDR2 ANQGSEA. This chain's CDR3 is CSATGVGLEQFF. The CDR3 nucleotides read TGCAGCGCGACAGGAGTAGGTCTTGAGCAGTTCTTC.

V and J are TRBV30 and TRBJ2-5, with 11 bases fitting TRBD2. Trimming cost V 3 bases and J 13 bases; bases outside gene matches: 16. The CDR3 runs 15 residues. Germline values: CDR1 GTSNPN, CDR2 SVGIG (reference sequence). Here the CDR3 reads CAWSPFPGLAVGMYF. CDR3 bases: TGTGCCTGGAGCCCTTTTCCGGGACTAGCGGTCGGCATGTACTTC.

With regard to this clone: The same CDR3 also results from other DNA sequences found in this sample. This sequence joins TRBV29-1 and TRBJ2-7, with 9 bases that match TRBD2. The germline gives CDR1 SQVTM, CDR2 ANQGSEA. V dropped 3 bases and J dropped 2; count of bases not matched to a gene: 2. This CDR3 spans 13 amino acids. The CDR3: CSVEREGPYEQYF. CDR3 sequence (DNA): TGCAGCGTTGAGCGGGAGGGTCCCTACGAGCAGTACTTC.

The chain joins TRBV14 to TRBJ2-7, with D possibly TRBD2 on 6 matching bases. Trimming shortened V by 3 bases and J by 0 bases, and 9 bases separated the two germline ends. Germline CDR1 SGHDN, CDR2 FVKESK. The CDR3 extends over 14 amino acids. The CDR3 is CASSQYGSSYEQYF. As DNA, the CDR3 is TGTGCCAGCAGCCAGTACGGGAGCTCCTACGAGCAGTACTTC.

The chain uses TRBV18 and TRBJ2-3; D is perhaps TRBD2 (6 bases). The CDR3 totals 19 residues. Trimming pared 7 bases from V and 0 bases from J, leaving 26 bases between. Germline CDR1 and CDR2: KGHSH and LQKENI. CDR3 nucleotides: TGTGCCAGCTTAAATCCTAGCGCAGGACCGGAATCTAGCACAGATACGCAGTATTTT. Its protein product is CASLNPSAGPESSTDTQYF.

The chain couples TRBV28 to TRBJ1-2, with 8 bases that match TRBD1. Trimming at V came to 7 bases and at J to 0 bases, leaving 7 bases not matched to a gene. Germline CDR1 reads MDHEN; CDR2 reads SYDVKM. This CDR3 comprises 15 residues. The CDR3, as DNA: TGTGCCAGCAACGTGCAGGGGGCGTCTAACTATGGCTACACCTTC. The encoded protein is CASNVQGASNYGYTF.

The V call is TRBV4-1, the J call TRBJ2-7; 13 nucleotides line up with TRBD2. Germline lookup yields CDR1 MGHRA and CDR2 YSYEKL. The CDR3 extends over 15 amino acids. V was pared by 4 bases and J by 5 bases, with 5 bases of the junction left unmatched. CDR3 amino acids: CASSPRTSGRDEQYF. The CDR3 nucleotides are TGCGCCAGCAGCCCTCGGACTAGCGGGAGAGACGAGCAGTACTTC.

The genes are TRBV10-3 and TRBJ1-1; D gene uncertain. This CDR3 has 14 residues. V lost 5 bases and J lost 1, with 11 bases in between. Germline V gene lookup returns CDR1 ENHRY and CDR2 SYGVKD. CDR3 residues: CAISTSTENTEAFF. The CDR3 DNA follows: TGTGCCATCAGTACCTCAACAGAGAACACTGAAGCTTTCTTT.

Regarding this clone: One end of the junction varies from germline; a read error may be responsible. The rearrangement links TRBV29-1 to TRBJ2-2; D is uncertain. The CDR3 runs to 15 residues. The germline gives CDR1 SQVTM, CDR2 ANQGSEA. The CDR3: CSVEATGHHSGELFF. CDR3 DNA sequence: TGCAGCGTCGAAGCGACGGGTCATCATAGCGGGGAGCTGTTTTTT.

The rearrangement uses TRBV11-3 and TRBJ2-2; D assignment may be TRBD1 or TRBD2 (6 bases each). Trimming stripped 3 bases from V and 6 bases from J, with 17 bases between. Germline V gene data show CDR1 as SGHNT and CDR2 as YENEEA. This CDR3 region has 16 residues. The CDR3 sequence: CASSLGGQGYAGELFF. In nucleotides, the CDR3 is TGTGCCAGCAGCTTGGGGGGCCAGGGCTACGCCGGGGAGCTGTTTTTT.

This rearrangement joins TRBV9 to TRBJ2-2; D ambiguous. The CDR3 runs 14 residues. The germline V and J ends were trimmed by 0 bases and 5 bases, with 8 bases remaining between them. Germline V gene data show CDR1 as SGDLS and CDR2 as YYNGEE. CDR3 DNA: TGTGCCAGCAGCGTAGCTACTGTGACCGGGGAGCTGTTTTTT. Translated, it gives CASSVATVTGELFF.

DNA for the CDR3: TGTGCCAGCAGCTTAGCGGGACAGGGGGTGAGGCGGCATGGCTACACCTTC. Amino acids: CASSLAGQGVRRHGYTF. This chain connects TRBV11-2 to TRBJ1-2; 11 positions match TRBD1. Germline trimming cut 1 base from V and 6 bases from J; bases unmatched to any gene: 10. Germline V CDR1 and CDR2: SGHAT, FQNNGV. The CDR3 has 17 amino acids.

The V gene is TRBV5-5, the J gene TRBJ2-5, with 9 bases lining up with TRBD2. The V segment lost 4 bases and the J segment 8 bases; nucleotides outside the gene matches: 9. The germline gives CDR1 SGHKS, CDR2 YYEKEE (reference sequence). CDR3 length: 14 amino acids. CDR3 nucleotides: TGTGCCAGCAGCGGAAACATGCTAGCGGGAACCCAGTACTTC. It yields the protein CASSGNMLAGTQYF.

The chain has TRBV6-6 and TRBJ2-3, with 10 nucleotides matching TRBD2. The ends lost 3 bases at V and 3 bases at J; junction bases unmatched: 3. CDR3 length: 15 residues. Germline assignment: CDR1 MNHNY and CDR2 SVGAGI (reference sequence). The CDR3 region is CASSYVAGGTDTQYF. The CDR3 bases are TGTGCCAGCAGTTATGTAGCGGGAGGAACAGATACGCAGTATTTT.

For the CDR3, the DNA is TGTGCCTGGAGTGTGGGACACGGGACAGCCGAGCAGTACTTC. Translated, it gives CAWSVGHGTAEQYF. V gene TRBV30 combines with J gene TRBJ2-7, with 7 bases that match TRBD1. CDR3 size: 14 residues. CDR1 GTSNPN and CDR2 SVGIG come from the germline V gene (reference sequence). J gave up 6 bases and V 0 bases, and 8 bases lay outside the gene matches.

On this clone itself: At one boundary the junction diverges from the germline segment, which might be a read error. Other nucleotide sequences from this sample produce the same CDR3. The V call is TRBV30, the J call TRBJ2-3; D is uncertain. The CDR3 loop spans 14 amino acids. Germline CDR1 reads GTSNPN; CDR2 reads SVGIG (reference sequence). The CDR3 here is CAWSWLELTDTQYF. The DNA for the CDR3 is TGTGCCTGGAGTTGGCTAGAACTCACAGATACACAGTATTTT.